This T cell receptor beta chain was observed in a study of OX40 agonist ivuxolimab in advanced cancers. About the study: Ivuxolimab, which is an agonistic anti-OX40 (CD134) antibody, was administered to the patients. Whole-study results and caveats: CD4+ T cells averaged fewer expanded clones than CD8+ T cells. Among the lowest peripheral clonal expansion occurred in 0.1-3.0 mg/kg partial responders.

Patients were excluded for autoimmune disease history or systemic immunosuppression. Data came from immunoSEQ multiplex PCR; TCRdb stores just in-frame clones and leaves some out. Of around 70,000 clones in the sample, 88% are singletons; the top ten hold less than 1%. To note about this clone: Its specificity is unknown.

The sample was CD4+ or CD8+ T cells sorted from blood, taken in a trial of the OX40 agonist ivuxolimab. This clonotype originated in an adult with an advanced solid tumor such as melanoma, head and neck, liver or kidney cancer.

The DNA for the CDR3 is TGTGCCAGCAGTGAAGCCCGCTCTCGGAACCGATCTCAGTTCTTC. It encodes CASSEARSRNRSQFF. This chain connects TRBV2 to TRBJ2-1; no clear D gene. The germline CDR1 and CDR2 sequences are SNHLY and FYNNEI. The germline V and J ends were trimmed by 0 bases and 13 bases, with 19 bases remaining between them. CDR3 size: 15 residues.